These 27 T cell receptor delta chains came from one sample sequenced in a study of γδ T cells in repeated Plasmodium falciparum infection. Gammadelta T cells were flow-sorted from PBMC into Vgamma9/Vdelta2+ and Vdelta2-negative populations for bulk analysis. TCRdb reanalysed the multiplex PCR reads with CATT. The profile covers roughly 93,000 delta-chain clones, with under 1.5% appearing a single time and under 10% taken by the ten largest. The sequenced sample consisted of gamma-delta T cells from blood. The source is a pool of human donors (malaria-infected and uninfected, not separated).

This clone was seen many times. V usage is TRDV1 and J usage is TRDJ1; the D is unclear. CDR1 and CDR2 from the germline V gene are TSWWSYY and QGS. Trimming removed 6 bases at V and 0 bases at J, with 17 bases between. This CDR3 is built from 16 residues. The CDR3 DNA reads TGTGCTCTTGGTCCCACCCGCCCCCTGTACACCGATAAACTCATCTTT. It translates to CALGPTRPLYTDKLIF.

This clone was counted between two and nine times. TCRdb pairs this DNA with a much larger clone's protein that differs at residue 14, likely a read error; the protein shown was translated from the DNA. This chain uses TRDV2 with TRDJ3, with TRDD3 matching 8 bases. Assignment of the J gene here rests on matching the DNA to germline, because TCRdb gives none. V shed 1 base, J shed 3 bases, and the junction held 19 bases outside the gene matches. This CDR3 contains 22 residues. From germline, CDR1 is GEAIGNYY and CDR2 EKD. The CDR3 nucleotides are TGTGCCTGTGACACTTCATATGTACTGGGGGGCCTCTCCATCTGGGACACCCGACAGATGTTTTTC. Its translation: CACDTSYVLGGLSIWDTRQMFF.

The rearrangement links TRDV1 to TRDJ1; 9 positions match TRDD3. In the absence of a J gene in TCRdb, the DNA was matched to germline to assign it here. The CDR3 has 17 amino acids. In germline, CDR1 is TSWWSYY, CDR2 QGS. The trim removed 5 bases at V and 4 bases at J, leaving 14 bases unmatched. CDR3: CALGRMSKRGYVDKLIF. Written as DNA, the CDR3 is TGTGCTCTTGGGCGTATGAGCAAGAGGGGATACGTCGATAAACTCATCTTT.

The sample holds many counts of this clone. A far bigger clonotype differs at one base, so this is likely a read error. The sample carries other DNA sequences with the same CDR3. V gene TRDV1 combines with J gene TRDJ1; 8 bases line up with TRDD3. Unmatched junction bases numbered 20, after V lost 3 bases and J lost 8 bases. Germline CDR1 reads TSWWSYY; CDR2 reads QGS. The CDR3 contains 18 residues. The CDR3 loop reads CALGDRDGRGIIGYKLIF. CDR3 sequence (DNA): TGTGCTCTTGGGGACAGGGACGGAAGGGGGATAATCGGGTACAAACTCATCTTT.

Only a few counts were recorded for this clone. A far larger clone is just one base off, so this is likely a read error. Other DNA sequences of this sample code for an identical CDR3. This sequence joins TRDV1 and TRDJ1; 8 nucleotides align to TRDD3. TCRdb leaves out the J gene; it was filled in here by matching the DNA to germline. CDR1 is TSWWSYY, CDR2 QGS, per germline. Losses at the gene ends were 0 bases for V and 5 bases for J; bases not matched to a gene: 29. The CDR3 is made up of 23 amino acids. The CDR3: CALGELPCLPKTLWGTPPDKLIF. Here the CDR3 DNA reads TGTGCTCTTGGGGAACTACCCTGCCTTCCCAAGACTCTCTGGGGGACCCCTCCTGATAAACTCATCTTT.

Concerning this clone: This DNA's translation differs at residue 13 from TCRdb's protein, which comes from a much larger clone; a read error is likely, and the protein shown is translated from the DNA. The chain recombines TRDV1 with TRDJ1; 7 bases agree with TRDD3. TCRdb gives no J gene; it was assigned here by matching the DNA to germline. This CDR3 contains 20 residues. V lost 2 bases, J lost 0 bases, and 18 bases stayed unmatched. CDR1 is TSWWSYY and CDR2 is QGS in the germline V gene. CDR3 sequence: CALGESSRYWGPPYTDKLIF. CDR3 nucleotide sequence: TGTGCTCTTGGGGAATCTTCTCGGTACTGGGGTCCGCCGTACACCGATAAACTCATCTTT.

Regarding this clone: The mismatch at residue 8 between this DNA's translation and the TCRdb protein of a much larger clone likely reflects a read error; the protein shown is translated from the DNA. The chain uses TRDV2 and TRDJ1; D possibly corresponds to TRDD3 (5 bases). The J gene comes from matching the DNA to germline here; TCRdb lacks it. This CDR3 is 17 amino acids long. Germline V gene sequence: CDR1 GEAIGNYY, CDR2 EKD. Trimming stripped 1 base from V and 1 base from J, with 18 bases between. DNA for the CDR3: TGTGCCTGTGACACAGGGGAGGAGATACTTTGCACCGATAAACTCATCTTT. Amino acids: CACDTGEEILCTDKLIF.

This clone was seen repeatedly, ten times or more. The V gene is TRDV1, the J gene TRDJ1; the D gene is possibly TRDD3 (7 bases). Here the J gene came from matching the DNA to germline, since TCRdb omits it. The germline V and J ends were trimmed by 4 bases and 0 bases, with 24 bases remaining between them. This CDR3 is built from 19 residues. In germline, CDR1 is TSWWSYY, CDR2 QGS. CDR3: CALGVALPPWGPYTDKLIF. CDR3 bases: TGTGCTCTTGGGGTCGCCCTTCCCCCCTGGGGGCCGTACACCGATAAACTCATCTTT.

The V gene is TRDV2, the J gene TRDJ1, with 11 nucleotides matching TRDD3. Since TCRdb gives no J gene, matching the DNA to germline was used here to assign it. The CDR3 runs 18 residues. Germline V gene sequence: CDR1 GEAIGNYY, CDR2 EKD. After removal of 0 bases from V and 4 bases from J, the junction contained 12 bases not matched to a gene. The CDR3, as DNA: TGTGCCTGTGACACCGTTATGGTCAGTGGGGGATACGTCGATAAACTCATCTTT. This codes for CACDTVMVSGGYVDKLIF.

About this clone: This DNA translates differently at residue 7 from the TCRdb protein, which is that of a much larger clone; a read error is likely, and the protein shown is the DNA's own translation. This chain uses TRDV1 with TRDJ1; 7 bases are a match to TRDD3. Here the J gene came from matching the DNA to germline, since TCRdb omits it. Looked up from germline, CDR1 is TSWWSYY and CDR2 is QGS. J lost 0 bases, V lost 2 bases, and 21 bases had no gene match. The CDR3 totals 21 residues. In DNA, the CDR3 is TGTGCTCTTGGGGAATCGTTCTCCTATCCTTTCCTGGGGGTTTACACCGATAAACTCATCTTT. It specifies CALGESFSYPFLGVYTDKLIF.

The table lists this clone with a few counts. TCRdb pairs this DNA with a much larger clone's protein that differs at residue 13, likely a read error; the protein shown was translated from the DNA. This sequence joins TRDV1 and TRDJ1; tentatively, D is TRDD3 (10 bases). The CDR3 is 23 residues long. V was cut by 2 bases and J by 8 bases, with 42 bases left in between. Germline values: CDR1 TSWWSYY, CDR2 QGS. The CDR3 loop is CALGEWPPFLLETGDTPELKLIF. The DNA for the CDR3 is TGTGCTCTTGGGGAATGGCCCCCCTTCCTACTCGAAACGGGGGATACGCCCGAATTGAAACTCATCTTT.

This clone was picked up a small number of times. This probably arose from a read error, given a far larger clone one base away. Other DNA sequences of this sample code for an identical CDR3. The rearrangement links TRDV1 to TRDJ1, with 13 positions matching TRDD3. CDR1 is TSWWSYY and CDR2 is QGS in the germline V gene. This CDR3 region has 21 residues. V was clipped by 6 bases and J by 3 bases; unmatched bases: 22. The CDR3 reads CALGEWRVTPTGGYDPDKLIF. The CDR3 DNA reads TGTGCTCTTGGTGAATGGCGCGTGACTCCTACTGGGGGATACGATCCCGATAAACTCATCTTT.

This clone turned up a few times. This DNA translates differently at residue 5 from the TCRdb protein, which is that of a much larger clone; a read error is likely, and the protein shown is the DNA's own translation. The chain combines TRDV3 with TRDJ1; TRDD3 matches 9 bases. Looked up from germline, CDR1 is TVYSNPD and CDR2 is GDNSRS (reference sequence). V lost 3 bases and J lost 4; bases outside the gene matches: 30. CDR3 length: 21 amino acids. The CDR3 is CALPRSPFYHWGRTNRDKLIF. As DNA, the CDR3 is TGTGCCTTGCCCAGGTCCCCGTTCTACCACTGGGGGAGGACTAATCGCGATAAACTCATCTTT.

This clone was observed a few times. TCRdb has a much larger clone's protein, which differs at residue 14 from the translation of this DNA, likely because of a read error; what is shown is the protein translated from the DNA. The chain combines TRDV2 with TRDJ1; 10 bases are shared with TRDD3. With V trimmed by 3 bases and J by 3 bases, 21 bases remained unmatched. The length of the CDR3 is 20 residues. Germline lookup yields CDR1 GEAIGNYY and CDR2 EKD. CDR3 region: CACDPISGGGIREVADKLIF. Here the CDR3 DNA reads TGTGCCTGTGACCCAATCAGCGGCGGGGGGATACGCGAAGTGGCCGATAAACTCATCTTT.

This clone has just a few counts. This is likely an artifact of a read error, given a far larger clone one base away. Other DNA sequences from this sample encode an identical CDR3 as well. The rearrangement links TRDV2 to TRDJ3; the match to TRDD3 covers 12 bases. As TCRdb names no J gene, one was assigned here on the basis of a DNA match to germline. The CDR3 totals 23 residues. The germline gives CDR1 GEAIGNYY, CDR2 EKD. V was pared by 0 bases and J by 0 bases, with 14 bases of the junction left unmatched. CDR3 in DNA: TGTGCCTGTGACACCGCGCTGGGGGATACGCGGCTTACCCCCTCCTGGGACACCCGACAGATGTTTTTC. It yields the protein CACDTALGDTRLTPSWDTRQMFF.

In this sample, this clone turned up many times. A far larger clone differs by one base, so this is likely a read error. Other DNA sequences in this sample translate to the same CDR3. The CDR3: CALGEFGRLPTPYTGGPDTDKLIF. The CDR3 DNA reads as TGTGCTCTTGGGGAATTTGGTCGCCTTCCTACTCCCTATACTGGGGGACCTGACACCGATAAGCTCATCTTT. Here the V gene is TRDV1, but the J gene went uncalled; TRDD3, as called in the table, went unchecked against the DNA. Germline CDR1 and CDR2: TSWWSYY and QGS. The CDR3 is made up of 24 amino acids.

At least ten counts were recorded for this clone. Since a far larger clone is one base different, this is likely a read error. This sample also contains other DNA sequences that code for the same CDR3. The chain has TRDV2 and TRDJ1, with a tentative D call TRDD3 (6 bases). TCRdb carries no J gene annotation; the J gene was assigned here by matching the DNA with germline. The germline gives CDR1 GEAIGNYY, CDR2 EKD. The CDR3 spans 17 residues. The CDR3 is CACDPVGAPGDTDKLIF. In nucleotides, the CDR3 is TGCGCCTGTGACCCAGTGGGGGCCCCGGGGGACACCGATAAACTCATCTTT.

This clone is labeled as medium-sized. The same CDR3 is also encoded by other DNA sequences in this sample. J is TRDJ1 and V is TRAV14/DV4, with TRDD3 matching over 8 bases. The CDR3 has 18 residues. The ends lost 0 bases at V and 3 bases at J; junction bases unmatched: 12. The germline gives CDR1 TSDPSYG, CDR2 QGSYDQQN (reference sequence). The CDR3 region has the DNA TGTGCAATGAGAGAGGGAGATTGGGGATACACGTATGCCGATAAACTCATCTTT. This gives the protein CAMREGDWGYTYADKLIF.

This clone was seen a few times. The mismatch at residue 20 between this DNA's translation and the TCRdb protein of a much larger clone likely reflects a read error; the protein shown is translated from the DNA. The chain combines TRDV2 with TRDJ3, with 9 bases fitting TRDD3. CDR3 size: 22 residues. The germline V gene encodes CDR1 GEAIGNYY and CDR2 EKD. The CDR3 nucleotides are TGTGCCTGTGACTTTCGCCCTCTCTGGGGGATCTCAAGCTCCTGGGACACCCGACAGGTGTTTTTC. It is translated as CACDFRPLWGISSSWDTRQVFF.

Worth noting for this clone: A read error likely explains this, since a far larger clone differs by one base. The same CDR3 arises from other DNA sequences in this sample as well. This rearrangement joins TRDV2 to TRDJ1; 9 bases match TRDD3. The CDR3 has 26 amino acids. Per germline, CDR1 GEAIGNYY and CDR2 EKD. CDR3 DNA: TGTGCCTGTGACACCAACTTCAATCGAACGCATCCTAAAGGACTGGGGGACTGGGGGTACACCGATAAGCTCATCTTT. This encodes CACDTNFNRTHPKGLGDWGYTDKLIF.

Regarding this clone: The TCRdb record carries a much larger clone's protein, which differs from this DNA's translation at residue 15; a read error is the likely cause, and the protein listed here is the DNA translation. The chain carries TRDV1 and TRDJ1; TRDD2 is a possible D gene (6 bases). The J gene, missing from TCRdb, was assigned here through DNA to germline matching. The ends were cut back, 1 base at V and 0 bases at J, with 27 bases in the middle. Looked up from germline, CDR1 is TSWWSYY and CDR2 is QGS. The CDR3 spans 21 residues. This CDR3 is CALGEPVLPGSIPPHTDKLIF. CDR3 coding DNA: TGTGCTCTTGGGGAACCTGTCCTACCGGGGTCCATACCCCCGCACACCGATAAACTCATCTTT.

With respect to this clone: This DNA's translation differs at residue 11 from TCRdb's protein, which comes from a much larger clone; a read error is likely, and the protein shown is translated from the DNA. This chain connects TRDV1 to TRDJ1; tentatively, D is TRDD3 (6 bases). Germline V CDR1 and CDR2: TSWWSYY, QGS. The CDR3 length is 14 residues. CDR3 DNA: TGCGCTCTTGGGGTAGGAGGGATAACCGATAGACTCATCTTT. It codes for CALGVGGITDRLIF.

Details on this clone: The amino acid sequence in TCRdb belongs to a much larger clone and departs from this DNA's translation at residue 12, likely a sequencing read error; the sequence shown is translated from the DNA. V gene TRDV3 combines with J gene TRDJ1, with 10 bases that match TRDD3. This CDR3 has 15 residues. CDR1 is TVYSNPD and CDR2 is GDNSRS in the germline V gene (reference sequence). CDR3 DNA sequence: TGTGCCTTTAGTTGGGGGATACTACTACTCGATAGACTCATCTTT. Translation gives CAFSWGILLLDRLIF.

There are many counts of this clone. The genes are TRDV1 and TRDJ1; 9 bases are shared with TRDD3. This CDR3 contains 23 residues. With V trimmed by 0 bases and J by 3 bases, 26 bases remained unmatched. Germline CDR1 is TSWWSYY and CDR2 is QGS. The CDR3, as DNA: TGTGCTCTTGGGGAACTCCGTATCCTAGTCGGGAAGGCTGGGGGATTGGGGGCCGATAAACTCATCTTT. It codes for CALGELRILVGKAGGLGADKLIF.

This clone appeared a few times. A far larger clone is one nucleotide away, so this likely arose from a read error. Distinct nucleotide sequences in the sample also encode this CDR3. The gene calls are TRDV2 and TRDJ1; 9 bases agree with TRDD3. The CDR3 is 21 amino acids. Germline loops: CDR1 GEAIGNYY, CDR2 EKD. The CDR3 loop reads CACDTLTGDTGASVYTDKLIF. CDR3 nucleotide sequence: TGTGCCTGTGACACTCTTACTGGGGATACGGGGGCATCGGTCTACACTGATAAACTCATCTTT.

This clone has more than one count but fewer than ten. For this DNA, TCRdb reports the protein of a much larger clone, which diverges at residues 6 and 12, most likely from a read error; the protein presented here is translated directly from the DNA. The gene calls are TRDV3 and TRDJ1; D ambiguous. The CDR3 runs to 14 residues. CDR1 is TVYSNPD and CDR2 is GDNSRS in the germline V gene (reference sequence). CDR3 bases: TGTGCCTCCGTTAAGGCGAGCAACACCGATAAACCCATCTTT. Translating gives CASVKASNTDKPIF.

This clone showed up just a few times. A far larger clone is one base from this, pointing to a likely read error. Other nucleotide sequences from this sample produce the same CDR3. The V gene is TRDV2, but the J gene lacks a call. CDR1 and CDR2 from the germline V gene are GEAIGNYY and EKD. CDR3 size: 13 residues. The CDR3 DNA follows: TGTGCCTGTGACACCGGCTGGGGAACCAAACTCATCTTC. Protein: CACDTGWGTKLIF.